Each of the 32 T cell receptor beta chains below was sequenced from the same sample in a study of shared clonotypes between healthy human individuals. Data came from immunoSEQ multiplex PCR; TCRdb stores just in-frame clones and leaves some out. Of some 2 million clones listed, less than 95% were seen once; the top ten hold less than 1.5%. Naive CD8 populations comprised CD45RO-negative cells positively selected for CCR7, excluding terminally differentiated effector memory CD45RA+ cells. The sequenced sample consisted of naive CD8+ T cells sorted from blood. Source of these receptors: a man aged 18 to 30 in good health.

The rearrangement links TRBV10-3 to TRBJ1-1, with unresolved D. The V end was cut by 4 bases, the J end by 1 base, with 10 bases between. The CDR3 extends over 14 amino acids. Germline V gives CDR1 ENHRY, CDR2 SYGVKD. The CDR3 DNA is TGTGCCATCAGTGGACGGAATGGGAACACTGAAGCTTTCTTT. Its protein is CAISGRNGNTEAFF.

This clone was seen a few times. The rearrangement joins TRBV5-1 to TRBJ2-1; no clear D. Germline-derived CDR1 and CDR2 are SGHRS and YFSETQ. V lost 5 bases and J lost 4, with 4 bases in between. The CDR3 sequence is 11 residues long. The CDR3 DNA follows: TGCGCCAGCAGAAAATACAATGAGCAGTTCTTC. Its translation is CASRKYNEQFF.

J is TRBJ1-1 and V is TRBV6-6; TRBD1 is a possible D gene (5 bases). The V gene lost 0 bases and the J gene lost 1 base, with 9 bases spanning the gap. Germline-derived CDR1 and CDR2 are MNHNY and SVGAGI (reference sequence). The CDR3 is made up of 15 amino acids. In DNA form, the CDR3 reads TGTGCCAGCAGTTACTCGAGAGGGGAGAACACTGAAGCTTTCTTT. Protein: CASSYSRGENTEAFF.

The rearrangement uses TRBV10-3 and TRBJ2-5; maybe TRBD2 (5 bases). Germline CDR1 reads ENHRY; CDR2 reads SYGVKD. This CDR3 has 13 residues. Between the trimmed V and J ends, which lost 5 bases and 3 bases, there was a span of 10 bases. The CDR3 region has the DNA TGTGCCATCAGTAAGGACGGGGAAGAGACCCAGTACTTC. It codes for CAISKDGEETQYF.

The V call is TRBV2, the J call TRBJ1-1, with TRBD1 matching 7 bases. This CDR3 region has 12 residues. CDR1 and CDR2 (germline): SNHLY, FYNNEI. V was pared by 10 bases and J by 2 bases, with 4 bases of the junction left unmatched. CDR3 region: CAIGDRNTEAFF. The CDR3 nucleotides are TGTGCCATCGGGGACAGAAACACTGAAGCTTTCTTT.

This chain connects TRBV6-1 to TRBJ1-5; D gene uncertain. Germline V gives CDR1 MNHNS, CDR2 SASEGT. V was clipped by 9 bases and J by 5 bases, with 14 bases between them. The CDR3 consists of 13 residues. CDR3 sequence reads: CASTYRAYQPQHF. The CDR3 bases are TGTGCCAGTACGTACAGAGCCTATCAGCCCCAGCATTTT.

The chain joins TRBV11-2 to TRBJ2-5, with a tentative D call TRBD2 (5 bases). V was pared by 0 bases and J by 5 bases, with 13 bases between. Germline V gene lookup returns CDR1 SGHAT and CDR2 FQNNGV. The CDR3 loop spans 15 amino acids. CDR3 sequence: CASSLDRSGGETQYF. The CDR3 DNA reads as TGTGCCAGCAGCTTAGATAGGAGCGGAGGCGAGACCCAGTACTTC.

V gene TRBV5-4 combines with J gene TRBJ1-3; a weak D match, TRBD1 (5 bases). Per the germline V gene, CDR1 is SGHNT and CDR2 is YYREEE (reference sequence). The CDR3 extends over 15 amino acids. Trimming stripped 0 bases from V and 0 bases from J, with 7 bases between. The CDR3 reads CASSLDRNSGNTIYF. CDR3 DNA: TGTGCCAGCAGCTTGGACAGGAACTCTGGAAACACCATATATTTT. The variable domain in full, completed from reference TRBV5-4 and TRBJ1-3, reads ETGVTQSPTHLIKTRGQQVTLRCSSQSGHNTVSWYQQALGQGPQFIFQYYREEENGRGNFPPRFSGLQFPNYSSELNVNALELDDSALYLCASSLDRNSGNTIYFGEGSWLTVV.

The rearrangement uses TRBV5-1 and TRBJ2-7; D call uncertain. Trimming shortened V by 4 bases and J by 0 bases, and 8 bases separated the two germline ends. Germline V gene sequence: CDR1 SGHRS, CDR2 YFSETQ. The CDR3 is 13 residues long. The CDR3, as DNA: TGCGCCAGCAGCCCCGGATACTCCTACGAGCAGTACTTC. Translation gives CASSPGYSYEQYF.

About this clone: One end of the junction varies from germline; a read error may be responsible. This chain connects TRBV6-5 to TRBJ1-2; D is undetermined. This CDR3 is 15 amino acids long. Germline CDR1 reads MNHEY; CDR2 reads SVGAGI. CDR3 amino acids: CASSYSIGPKYGYTF. CDR3 bases: TGTGCCAGCAGTTACTCGATAGGGCCTAAGTATGGCTACACCTTC.

The genes are TRBV6-1 and TRBJ1-1; D unresolved. The V gene's germline CDR1 is MNHNS and CDR2 SASEGT. Trimming shortened V by 2 bases and J by 6 bases, and 4 bases separated the two germline ends. CDR3 length: 11 residues. CDR3 region: CASSEPSEAFF. The CDR3 DNA sequence: TGTGCCAGCAGTGAACCGTCTGAAGCTTTCTTT.

CDR3 DNA: TGTGCCAGCAGCCTGATCAATCCGACAGGTCCCTACAATGAGCAGTTCTTC. Translating gives CASSLINPTGPYNEQFF. This rearrangement joins TRBV27 to TRBJ2-1; perhaps TRBD1 as D (6 bases). Per germline, CDR1 MNHEY and CDR2 SMNVEV (reference sequence). Deletions cut 6 bases from V and 2 bases from J, with 20 bases between. This CDR3 spans 17 amino acids.

Details on this clone: Other DNA variants within this sample encode the same CDR3. The V and J genes are TRBV9 and TRBJ2-1, with 7 bases that match TRBD1. From germline, CDR1 is SGDLS and CDR2 YYNGEE. The V and J ends lost 0 bases and 5 bases, in that order; junction bases with no gene match: 5. The CDR3 covers 15 residues. The CDR3 region is CASSVGGGADNEQFF. The CDR3 coding sequence is TGTGCCAGCAGCGTAGGAGGGGGCGCGGACAATGAGCAGTTCTTC. The full variable domain, completed using reference TRBV9 and TRBJ2-1, is DSGVTQTPKHLITATGQRVTLRCSPRSGDLSVYWYQQSLDQGLQFLIQYYNGEERAKGNILERFSAQQFPDLHSELNLSSLELGDSALYFCASSVGGGADNEQFFGPGTRLTVL.

The sample holds one count of this clone. Here the CDR3 reads CASSYRTSGRQTDTQYF. CDR3 nucleotide sequence: TGTGCCAGCAGCTACCGGACTAGCGGGAGGCAAACAGATACGCAGTATTTT. The rearrangement uses TRBV7-2 and TRBJ2-3; 14 positions agree with TRBD2. The germline CDR1 and CDR2 sequences are SGHTA and FQGNSA. CDR3 size: 17 residues. V lost 4 bases to trimming and J lost 3 bases; unmatched junction nucleotides: 6.

The rearrangement links TRBV6-5 to TRBJ1-1; maybe TRBD1 (6 bases). The CDR3 is 12 amino acids. From germline, CDR1 is MNHEY and CDR2 SVGAGI. Trimming removed 4 bases from V and 6 bases from J, with 9 bases in between. In DNA form, the CDR3 reads TGTGCCAGCAGTTCCACAGGGCCTGAAGCTTTCTTT. It codes for CASSSTGPEAFF.

This sequence joins TRBV11-3 and TRBJ2-1; a weak D match, TRBD2 (6 bases). Germline CDR1 reads SGHNT; CDR2 reads YENEEA. This CDR3 comprises 12 residues. Trimming pared 3 bases from V and 12 bases from J, leaving 12 bases between. The CDR3 sequence is CASSFEEGMQFF. The DNA for the CDR3 is TGTGCCAGCAGCTTTGAGGAGGGGATGCAGTTCTTC. Variable domain in full (rest from reference TRBV11-3 and TRBJ2-1): EAGVVQSPRYKIIEKKQPVAFWCNPISGHNTLYWYLQNLGQGPELLIRYENEEAVDDSQLPKDRFSAERLKGVDSTLKIQPAELGDSAVYLCASSFEEGMQFFGPGTRLTVL.

In DNA, the CDR3 is TGCGCCAGCAGCCAAGGAACCCTCGGAAGGGTCTCCTACAATGAGCAGTTCTTC. This gives the protein CASSQGTLGRVSYNEQFF. The chain uses TRBV4-3 and TRBJ2-1; D is ambiguous. The CDR3 has 18 amino acids. The germline gives CDR1 LGHNA, CDR2 YSLEER. The germline V and J ends were trimmed by 1 base and 0 bases, with 16 bases remaining between them.

CDR3 sequence (DNA): TGTGCCAGCAGCAATTCACAGGGTAGGGAGACCCAGTACTTC. Its protein product is CASSNSQGRETQYF. V gene TRBV5-5 combines with J gene TRBJ2-5; D perhaps matches TRBD1 (6 bases). In germline, CDR1 is SGHKS, CDR2 YYEKEE (reference sequence). Trimming took 4 bases from V and 5 from J, leaving 15 bases between them. This CDR3 has 14 amino acids.

This sequence joins TRBV2 and TRBJ2-3; D call uncertain. The V end was cut by 10 bases, the J end by 2 bases, with 7 bases between. Germline CDR1 SNHLY, CDR2 FYNNEI. CDR3 size: 11 residues. The CDR3 bases are TGTGCCAACCAAATCACAGATACGCAGTATTTT. This translates into CANQITDTQYF.

The rearrangement joins TRBV13 to TRBJ1-3, with D possibly matching TRBD1 (5 bases). Germline lookup yields CDR1 PRHDT and CDR2 FYEKMQ (reference sequence). This CDR3 spans 17 amino acids. The V and J ends lost 0 bases and 4 bases respectively, with 16 bases between them. The CDR3 protein is CASSLGYDEGLGNTIYF. CDR3 nucleotide sequence: TGTGCCAGCAGCTTAGGGTATGACGAGGGACTAGGAAACACCATATATTTT.

This clone was counted a single time. Other DNA variants within this sample encode the same CDR3. This rearrangement joins TRBV6-5 to TRBJ1-1; D is ambiguous. This CDR3 comprises 12 residues. The germline CDR1 and CDR2 sequences are MNHEY and SVGAGI. The V gene lost 0 bases and the J gene lost 8 bases, with 7 bases spanning the gap. The CDR3 coding sequence is TGTGCCAGCAGTTACTCGGGCCGCGAAGCTTTCTTT. The encoded protein is CASSYSGREAFF.

This chain links TRBV27 with TRBJ2-1; D not certain. The germline V and J ends were trimmed by 0 bases and 2 bases, with 11 bases remaining between them. Germline loops: CDR1 MNHEY, CDR2 SMNVEV (reference sequence). The CDR3 runs 16 residues. The CDR3 loop is CASSLSLVIPYNEQFF. The CDR3 coding sequence is TGTGCCAGCAGTTTATCTCTAGTAATCCCCTACAATGAGCAGTTCTTC.

This sequence joins TRBV6-5 and TRBJ1-2, with D tentatively TRBD1 (5 bases). Germline V gene sequence: CDR1 MNHEY, CDR2 SVGAGI. The CDR3 is 14 amino acids. Trimming removed 0 bases at V and 4 bases at J, with 9 bases between. The CDR3 loop is CASSYSWGTYGYTF. The DNA of the CDR3 is TGTGCCAGCAGTTACTCGTGGGGGACCTATGGCTACACCTTC.

The CDR3 coding sequence is TGTGCCAGCAGCCCTCGTCCGTGGGAAAAACTGTTTTTT. Translated: CASSPRPWEKLFF. The chain couples TRBV7-9 to TRBJ1-4; D not resolved. Germline V gives CDR1 SEHNR, CDR2 FQNEAQ (reference sequence). V was clipped by 5 bases and J by 8 bases, with 12 bases between them. CDR3 size: 13 residues.

The V gene is TRBV5-4, the J gene TRBJ1-6; 10 bases line up with TRBD1. CDR1 is SGHNT and CDR2 is YYREEE in the germline V gene (reference sequence). This CDR3 has 14 amino acids. V shed 5 bases and J 7 bases; nucleotides not matched to a gene: 3. The CDR3 region has the DNA TGTGCCAGCAGTCAGGACAGGGGGAATTCACCCCTCCACTTT. Its protein is CASSQDRGNSPLHF.

As for this clone: Distinct nucleotide sequences in the sample also encode this CDR3. V usage is TRBV6-5 and J usage is TRBJ2-7, with 8 positions matching TRBD1. The CDR3 is 13 residues long. The V and J ends lost 8 bases and 4 bases, in that order; junction bases with no gene match: 7. Looked up from germline, CDR1 is MNHEY and CDR2 is SVGAGI. The CDR3 region has the DNA TGTGCCAGCTCGTCGGACAGGGCTTACGAGCAGTACTTC. As protein: CASSSDRAYEQYF.

The chain is built from TRBV9 and TRBJ2-5; no firm D call. This CDR3 is built from 14 residues. V was shortened by 0 bases and J by 3 bases, with 9 bases between the two germline ends. CDR1 SGDLS and CDR2 YYNGEE come from the germline V gene. This CDR3 is CASSVGNPEETQYF. CDR3 DNA: TGTGCCAGCAGCGTAGGGAATCCAGAAGAGACCCAGTACTTC.

As concerns this clone: Other DNA sequences in the sample encode the same CDR3. The chain employs TRBV9 and TRBJ2-3; either TRBD1 or TRBD2 may fit D (5 bases each). Germline assignment: CDR1 SGDLS and CDR2 YYNGEE. V lost 0 bases and J lost 2, with 10 bases in between. The CDR3 runs 15 residues. The CDR3 DNA follows: TGTGCCAGCAGCGTAGGAGTGGGGGTCACAGATACGCAGTATTTT. Its translation is CASSVGVGVTDTQYF.

The chain links TRBV27 to TRBJ2-7, with TRBD2 as a possible D gene (5 bases). Trimming pared 6 bases from V and 0 bases from J, leaving 12 bases between. The CDR3 runs 14 residues. The V gene's germline CDR1 is MNHEY and CDR2 SMNVEV (reference sequence). CDR3 DNA sequence: TGTGCCAGCAGGGAGACGGGGAGCTCCTACGAGCAGTACTTC. This encodes CASRETGSSYEQYF.

The V gene is TRBV28, the J gene TRBJ1-1; D perhaps matches TRBD1 (5 bases). The CDR3 length is 12 residues. V lost 6 bases, J lost 4 bases, and 9 bases lay in between. The germline V gene has CDR1 MDHEN and CDR2 SYDVKM. CDR3 region: CASSSGPTEAFF. The CDR3 DNA reads TGTGCCAGCAGCTCAGGGCCCACTGAAGCTTTCTTT.

The CDR3 region has the DNA TGTGCTAGTTGTAGCGGGAGGTCGAGCAATGAGCAGTTCTTC. Its translation: CASCSGRSSNEQFF. This chain joins TRBV12-5 and TRBJ2-1; 10 bases line up with TRBD2. The CDR3 runs to 14 residues. CDR1 and CDR2 (germline): LGHNT, FRNRAP. The V gene end was trimmed by 8 bases and the J gene end by 6 bases; junction bases not matched to a gene: 7.

V usage is TRBV6-1 and J usage is TRBJ1-1, with D unclear. Trimming removed 1 base from V and 0 bases from J, with 3 bases in between. Germline lookup yields CDR1 MNHNS and CDR2 SASEGT. The CDR3 covers 13 residues. CDR3 residues: CASSEGVNTEAFF. DNA for the CDR3: TGTGCCAGCAGTGAAGGGGTGAACACTGAAGCTTTCTTT.